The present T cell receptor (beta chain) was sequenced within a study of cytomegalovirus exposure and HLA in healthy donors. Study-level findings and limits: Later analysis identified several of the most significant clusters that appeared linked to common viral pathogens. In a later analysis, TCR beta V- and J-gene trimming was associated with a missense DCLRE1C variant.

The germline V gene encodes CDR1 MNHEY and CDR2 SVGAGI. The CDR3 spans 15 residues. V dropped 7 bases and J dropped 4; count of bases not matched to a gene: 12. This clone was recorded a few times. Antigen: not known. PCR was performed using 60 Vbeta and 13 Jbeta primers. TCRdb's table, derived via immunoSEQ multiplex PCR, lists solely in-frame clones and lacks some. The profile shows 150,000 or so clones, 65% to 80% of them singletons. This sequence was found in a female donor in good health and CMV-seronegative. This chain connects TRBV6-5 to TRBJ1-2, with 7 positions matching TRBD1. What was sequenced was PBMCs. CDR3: CASTLQGQAPYGYTF. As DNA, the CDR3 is TGTGCCAGCACCCTACAGGGGCAGGCCCCCTATGGCTACACCTTC.